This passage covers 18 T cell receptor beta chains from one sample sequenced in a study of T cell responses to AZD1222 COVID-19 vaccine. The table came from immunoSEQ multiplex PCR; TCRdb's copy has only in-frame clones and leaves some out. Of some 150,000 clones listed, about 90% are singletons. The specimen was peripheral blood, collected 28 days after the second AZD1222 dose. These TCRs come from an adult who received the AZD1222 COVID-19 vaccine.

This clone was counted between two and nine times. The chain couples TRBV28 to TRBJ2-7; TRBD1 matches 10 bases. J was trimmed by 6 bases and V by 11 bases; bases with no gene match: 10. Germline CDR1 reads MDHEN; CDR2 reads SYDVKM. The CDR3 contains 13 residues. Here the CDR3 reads CAARTGGSREQYF. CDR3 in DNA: TGTGCCGCCAGGACAGGGGGGTCTCGCGAGCAGTACTTC.

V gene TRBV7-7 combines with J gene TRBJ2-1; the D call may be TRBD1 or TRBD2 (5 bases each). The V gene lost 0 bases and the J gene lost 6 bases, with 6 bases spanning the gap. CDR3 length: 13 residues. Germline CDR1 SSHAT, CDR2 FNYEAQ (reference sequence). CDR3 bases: TGTGCCAGCAGCTTAGCCGGGACCAATGAGCAGTTCTTC. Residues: CASSLAGTNEQFF.

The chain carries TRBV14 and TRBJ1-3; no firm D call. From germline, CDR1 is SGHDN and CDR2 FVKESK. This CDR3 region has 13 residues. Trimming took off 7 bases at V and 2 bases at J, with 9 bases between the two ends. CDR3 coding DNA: TGTGCCAGCACCGGGCGACCTGGAAACACCATATATTTT. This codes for CASTGRPGNTIYF.

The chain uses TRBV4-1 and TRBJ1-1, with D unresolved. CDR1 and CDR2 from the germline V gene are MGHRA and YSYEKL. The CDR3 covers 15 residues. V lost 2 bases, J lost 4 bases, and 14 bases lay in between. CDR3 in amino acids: CASSQKDTGFTEAFF. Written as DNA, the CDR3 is TGCGCCAGCAGCCAAAAAGACACCGGGTTCACTGAAGCTTTCTTT.

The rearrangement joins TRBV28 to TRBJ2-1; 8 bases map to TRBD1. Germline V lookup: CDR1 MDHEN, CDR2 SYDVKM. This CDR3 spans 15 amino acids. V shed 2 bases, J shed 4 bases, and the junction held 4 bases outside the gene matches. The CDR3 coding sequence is TGTGCCAGCAGTTTAGCAGGGGGCGAATACAATGAGCAGTTCTTC. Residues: CASSLAGGEYNEQFF.

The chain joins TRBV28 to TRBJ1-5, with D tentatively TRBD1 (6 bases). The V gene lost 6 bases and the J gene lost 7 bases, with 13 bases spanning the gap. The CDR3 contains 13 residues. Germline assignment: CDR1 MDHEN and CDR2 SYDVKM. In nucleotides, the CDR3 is TGTGCCAGCAGGCAGGGGATCAGCCAGCCCCAGCATTTT. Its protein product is CASRQGISQPQHF.

CDR3 coding DNA: TGTGCCACCAGCAGAGTACCACTAGCGGGGGGGTCCTACGAGCAGTACTTC. Translated, it gives CATSRVPLAGGSYEQYF. J is TRBJ2-7 and V is TRBV15; TRBD2 matches 13 bases. V lost 1 base to trimming and J lost 1 base; unmatched junction nucleotides: 4. Germline loops: CDR1 LNHNV, CDR2 YYDKDF (reference sequence). This CDR3 contains 17 residues.

CDR3 sequence: CASTNGLAVYNEQFF. The CDR3 DNA reads as TGTGCCAGCACGAACGGACTAGCGGTTTACAATGAGCAGTTCTTC. The J gene is TRBJ2-1, the V gene TRBV7-2, with 10 bases that match TRBD2. The CDR3 runs to 15 residues. Trimming at V came to 7 bases and at J to 4 bases, leaving 7 bases not matched to a gene. Germline CDR1 reads SGHTA; CDR2 reads FQGNSA.

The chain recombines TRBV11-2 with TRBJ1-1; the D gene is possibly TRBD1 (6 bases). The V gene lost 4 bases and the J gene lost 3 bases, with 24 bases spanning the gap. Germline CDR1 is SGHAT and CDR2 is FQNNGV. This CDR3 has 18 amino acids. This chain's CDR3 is CASSSVWPYRGQDTEAFF. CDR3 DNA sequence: TGTGCCAGCAGCTCCGTGTGGCCCTATCGGGGACAAGACACTGAAGCTTTCTTT.

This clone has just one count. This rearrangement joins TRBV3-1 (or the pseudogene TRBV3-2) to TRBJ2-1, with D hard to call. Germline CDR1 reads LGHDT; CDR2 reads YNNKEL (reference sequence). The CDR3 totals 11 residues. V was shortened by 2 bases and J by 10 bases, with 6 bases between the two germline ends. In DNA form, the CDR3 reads TGTGCCAGCAGCCAACATTACGAGCAGTTCTTC. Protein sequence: CASSQHYEQFF.

The CDR3 region has the DNA TGTGCCAGTAGTACGGGGTACGGCAATCAGCCCCAGCATTTT. Encoded protein: CASSTGYGNQPQHF. The chain joins TRBV19 to TRBJ1-5; D is ambiguous. Trimming pared 4 bases from V and 2 bases from J, leaving 9 bases between. The germline CDR1 and CDR2 sequences are LNHDA and SQIVND (reference sequence). The CDR3 spans 14 residues.

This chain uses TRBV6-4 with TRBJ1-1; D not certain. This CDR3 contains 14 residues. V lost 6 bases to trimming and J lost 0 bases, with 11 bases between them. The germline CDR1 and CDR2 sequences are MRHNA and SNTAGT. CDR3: CASRKEYMNTEAFF. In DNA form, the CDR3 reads TGTGCCAGCAGGAAAGAGTACATGAACACTGAAGCTTTCTTT.

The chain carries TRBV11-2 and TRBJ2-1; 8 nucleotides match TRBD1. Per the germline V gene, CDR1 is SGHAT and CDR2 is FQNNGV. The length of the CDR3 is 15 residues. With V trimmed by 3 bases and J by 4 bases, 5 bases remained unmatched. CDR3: CASSFIQGVYNEQFF. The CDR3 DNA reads TGTGCCAGCAGCTTTATACAGGGGGTATACAATGAGCAGTTCTTC.

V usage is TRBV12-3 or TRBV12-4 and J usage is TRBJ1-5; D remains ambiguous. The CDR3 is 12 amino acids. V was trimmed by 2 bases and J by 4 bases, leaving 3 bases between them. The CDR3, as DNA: TGTGCCAGCAGTTTACATAATCAGCCCCAGCATTTT. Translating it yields CASSLHNQPQHF.

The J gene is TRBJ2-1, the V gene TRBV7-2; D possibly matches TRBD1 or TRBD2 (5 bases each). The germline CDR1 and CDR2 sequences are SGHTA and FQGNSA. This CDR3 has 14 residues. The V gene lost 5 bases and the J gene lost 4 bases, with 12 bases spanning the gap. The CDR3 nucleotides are TGTGCCAGCAGCCCCGGGGACGCTTACAATGAGCAGTTCTTC. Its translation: CASSPGDAYNEQFF.

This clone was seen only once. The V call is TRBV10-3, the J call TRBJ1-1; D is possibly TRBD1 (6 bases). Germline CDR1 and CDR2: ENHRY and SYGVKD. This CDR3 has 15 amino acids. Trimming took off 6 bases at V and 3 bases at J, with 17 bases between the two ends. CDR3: CAIRVRGRHDTEAFF. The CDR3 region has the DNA TGTGCCATCAGGGTCAGGGGCCGGCACGACACTGAAGCTTTCTTT.

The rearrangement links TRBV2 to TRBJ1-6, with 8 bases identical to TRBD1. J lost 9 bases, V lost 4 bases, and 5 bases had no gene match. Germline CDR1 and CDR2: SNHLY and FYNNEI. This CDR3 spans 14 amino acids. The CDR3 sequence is CASSGTGLGSPLHF. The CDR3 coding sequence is TGTGCCAGCAGTGGGACAGGGTTGGGTTCACCCCTCCACTTT.

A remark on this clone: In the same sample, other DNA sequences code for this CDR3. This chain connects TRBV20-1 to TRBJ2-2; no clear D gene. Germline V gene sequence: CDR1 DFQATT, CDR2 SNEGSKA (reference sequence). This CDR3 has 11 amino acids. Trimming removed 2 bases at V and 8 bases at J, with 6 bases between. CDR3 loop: CSARRAGELFF. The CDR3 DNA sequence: TGCAGTGCTAGAAGGGCGGGGGAGCTGTTTTTT.